A selection of T cell receptor beta chains follows, all from one sample in a study of early T cells in non-severe SARS-CoV-2 infection. TCRdb recomputed calls from the 5' RACE reads with MiXCR, one row per CDR3 protein. The sample has about 76,000 distinct CDR3 sequences; 10% to 12% are singletons. Input material: whole blood. These receptors all stem from an adult who was a healthcare worker with PCR-confirmed SARS-CoV-2 infection or an uninfected control (not recorded which). Each CDR3 is given with its conserved first and last residue. A D gene is named only where the DNA matches it firmly. Clone size, where shown, is once, few, many, or a class for clones that have expanded.

j_call,v_call,d_call,clone_size,cdr3_nt,cdr3_aa
TRBJ2-5,TRBV7-6,NA,few,TGTGCCAGCAGCTTAGCCTCCCTGTCCCAGTACTTC,CASSLASLSQYF
TRBJ1-1,TRBV6-5,NA,few,TGTGCCAGCAGTTACCGGACAAATGCTTTCTTT,CASSYRTNAFF
TRBJ1-5,TRBV7-9,TRBD1,many,TGTGCCAGCAGCCCAGGACAGGGGGCAGGCAATCAGCCCCAGCATTTT,CASSPGQGAGNQPQHF
TRBJ2-1,TRBV7-9,NA,NA,TGTGCCAGCAGCTTGCTTACCGGGGCCGCCTACAATGGGCAGTTCTTC,CASSLLTGAAYNGQFF
TRBJ1-1,TRBV4-1,NA,few,TGCGCCAGCAGCCAACTATTGAGGACGGCGAACACTGAAGCTTTCTTT,CASSQLLRTANTEAFF
TRBJ1-5,TRBV11-2,NA,few,TGTGCCAGCAGCTTAGTAGGGGGAGGGCCCCAGCATTTT,CASSLVGGGPQHF
TRBJ1-3,TRBV7-8,NA,many,TGTGCCAGCAGCTTAGGGAGAGGGACCAGCTCTGGAAACACCATATATTTT,CASSLGRGTSSGNTIYF
TRBJ2-1,TRBV6-1,TRBD2,many,TGTGCCAGCGCGGGACTAGCAGAGAATGAGCAGTTCTTC,CASAGLAENEQFF
TRBJ1-2,TRBV6-6,TRBD1,few,TGTGCCAGCAGTTTTCCGACAGGGAGCTATGGCTACACCTTC,CASSFPTGSYGYTF
TRBJ1-5,TRBV7-8,NA,few,TGTGCCAGCAGCTTTGCCAGAGCTTATAGCAATCAGCCCCAGCATTTT,CASSFARAYSNQPQHF
TRBJ1-1,TRBV7-9,NA,few,TGTGCCAGCAGCTTACAGGGTGAAGCTTTCTTT,CASSLQGEAFF
TRBJ2-2,TRBV19,NA,NA,TGTGCCAGTAGTATAAAGGGGTACACCGGGGAGCTGTTTTTT,CASSIKGYTGELFF
TRBJ2-1,TRBV19,TRBD2,few,TGTGCCAGTCACCCCGGGACTAGCGGGATGAATGAGCAGTTCTTC,CASHPGTSGMNEQFF
TRBJ2-1,TRBV12-3/TRBV12-4,TRBD1,NA,TGTGCCAGCAGCCCCTCGACAGGGTACAATGAGCAGTTCTTC,CASSPSTGYNEQFF
TRBJ2-3,TRBV6-6,TRBD2,few,TGTGCCAGCAGTTACGGACTGACTAGCGCAGATACGCAGTATTTT,CASSYGLTSADTQYF
TRBJ1-2,TRBV3-1,NA,NA,TGTGCCAGCAGTCACGGGACGGGCTATGGCTACACCTTC,CASSHGTGYGYTF
TRBJ2-2,TRBV19,NA,NA,TGTGCCGCGGGACAGCTGAACACCGGGGAGCTGTTTTTT,CAAGQLNTGELFF
TRBJ2-3,TRBV6-5,TRBD2,NA,TGTGCCACACAGCTCGGGGGGGCCGGCACAGATACGCAGTATTTT,CATQLGGAGTDTQYF
TRBJ1-5,TRBV20-1,NA,NA,TGCAGTGCTAGCTGGCTGGGGGGCAGGCAGCCCCAGCATTTT,CSASWLGGRQPQHF
TRBJ1-2,TRBV5-1,TRBD1,NA,TGCGCCAGCAGCCCCGGGGCAGGGGGCGCGAACTATGGCTACACCTTC,CASSPGAGGANYGYTF
TRBJ1-6,TRBV6-6,TRBD1,NA,TGTGCCAGCAGTCGCCGGACAGGTTCCTATAATTCACCCCTCCACTTT,CASSRRTGSYNSPLHF
TRBJ2-3,TRBV20-1,NA,few,TGCAGTGCTCGGCCGAGTTTGGATACGCAGTATTTT,CSARPSLDTQYF
TRBJ1-1,TRBV4-3,NA,few,TGCGCCAGCAGCCCGCAGGGAGCTAACACTGAAGCTTTCTTT,CASSPQGANTEAFF
TRBJ2-7,TRBV27,TRBD1,many,TGTGCCAGCAGCCACGGGACAGGCTACGAGCAGTACTTC,CASSHGTGYEQYF
TRBJ2-4,TRBV11-3,NA,many,TGTGCCAGCAGCTCGGGAGCGGACATTCAGTACTTC,CASSSGADIQYF